A selection of T cell receptor beta chains follows, all from one sample in a study of graft-versus-host responses after intestinal transplantation. These receptors' targets are unknown. The method was immunoSEQ multiplex PCR; TCRdb's version includes in-frame clones alone and lacks a portion of them. The sample includes about 90,000 clones, more than 90% of them seen just once. Sequenced here: unstimulated CD4+ T cells sorted from spleen or lymph node cells, sampled before intestinal transplant. The receptors were gathered from a human donor who received an intestinal transplant. Both conserved end residues are part of each CDR3. The D gene is left open where the match is weak. Not every row has a clone size; where given, it reads once, few, many or a size class.

CASQNGTSGTNEQFF,TGTGCCAGTCAAAACGGGACTAGCGGGACCAATGAGCAGTTCTTC,-,TRBD2,TRBV9,TRBJ2-1
CAISWDRAYEQYF,TGTGCCATCAGTTGGGACAGGGCCTACGAGCAGTACTTC,once,TRBD1,TRBV10-3,TRBJ2-7
CASSLTVNTEAFF,TGTGCCAGCAGCTTAACTGTGAACACTGAAGCTTTCTTT,-,-,TRBV11-3,TRBJ1-1
CASSMGAGFYGYTF,TGTGCCAGTAGTATGGGGGCAGGGTTCTATGGCTACACCTTC,-,-,TRBV19,TRBJ1-2
CASRPPEASGNEQFF,TGTGCCAGCAGACCTCCCGAGGCTAGTGGCAATGAGCAGTTCTTC,once,-,TRBV6-5,TRBJ2-1
CASSWDRAKNTEAFF,TGTGCCAGCAGCTGGGACAGGGCCAAGAACACTGAGGCTTTCTTT,-,TRBD1,TRBV6-5,TRBJ1-1
CASSYYSGMGSDTQYF,TGTGCCAGCAGTTACTATAGCGGGATGGGGTCAGATACGCAGTATTTT,-,TRBD2,TRBV6-5,TRBJ2-3
CASSPSEPLTDTQYF,TGTGCCAGCTCACCTAGTGAACCCCTCACAGATACGCAGTATTTT,-,-,TRBV18,TRBJ2-3
CASRAIADYGYTF,TGTGCCAGCAGGGCCATCGCGGACTATGGCTACACCTTC,-,-,TRBV6-5,TRBJ1-2
CASTGRTGGIRPLGNTIYF,TGTGCCAGTACTGGCCGGACAGGGGGCATACGTCCCCTTGGAAACACCATATATTTT,-,TRBD1,TRBV19,TRBJ1-3
CASSRVGNQPQHF,TGTGCCAGCTCCCGCGTGGGGAATCAGCCCCAGCATTTT,-,-,TRBV18,TRBJ1-5
CASSFYSNQPQHF,TGTGCCAGCAGTTTCTATAGCAATCAGCCCCAGCATTTT,-,-,TRBV2,TRBJ1-5
CASSLATGVNTEAFF,TGTGCCAGCAGCTTAGCAACAGGGGTGAACACTGAAGCTTTCTTT,-,TRBD1,TRBV7-9,TRBJ1-1
CASSMGRYDEQFF,TGTGCCAGTAGTATGGGCCGATACGATGAGCAGTTCTTC,-,-,TRBV19,TRBJ2-1
CASSLGTTNEKLFF,TGCGCCAGCAGCTTAGGGACAACTAATGAAAAACTGTTTTTT,few,-,TRBV5-1,TRBJ1-4
CASSLGGTVSSYEQYF,TGTGCCAGCAGCTTAGGGGGGACTGTTAGCTCCTACGAGCAGTACTTC,-,-,TRBV11-2,TRBJ2-7
CASTISSVLYGYTF,TGTGCCAGCACCATCTCGTCAGTACTCTATGGCTACACCTTC,-,-,TRBV28,TRBJ1-2
CASSPQALVYEQYF,TGTGCCAGCAGTCCCCAAGCTCTGGTCTACGAGCAGTACTTC,-,-,TRBV28,TRBJ2-7